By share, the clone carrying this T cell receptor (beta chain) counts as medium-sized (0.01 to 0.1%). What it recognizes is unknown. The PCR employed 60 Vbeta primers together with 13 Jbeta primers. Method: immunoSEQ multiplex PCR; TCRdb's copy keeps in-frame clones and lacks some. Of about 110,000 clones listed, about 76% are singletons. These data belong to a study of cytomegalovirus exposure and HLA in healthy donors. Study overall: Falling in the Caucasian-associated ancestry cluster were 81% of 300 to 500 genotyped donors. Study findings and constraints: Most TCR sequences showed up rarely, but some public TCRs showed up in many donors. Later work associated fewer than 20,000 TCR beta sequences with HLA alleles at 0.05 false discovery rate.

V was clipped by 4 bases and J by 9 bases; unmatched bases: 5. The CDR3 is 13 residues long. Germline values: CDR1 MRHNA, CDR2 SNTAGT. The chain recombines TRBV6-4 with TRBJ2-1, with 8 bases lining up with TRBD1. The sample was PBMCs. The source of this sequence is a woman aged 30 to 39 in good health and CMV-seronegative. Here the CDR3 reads CASSAGQGPEQFF. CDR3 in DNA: TGTGCCAGCAGTGCTGGACAGGGACCTGAGCAGTTCTTC.